This TCR beta chain was captured in a study of blood T cells in healthy people across ages. Study results and caveats: Investigators treated diversity estimates from one million T cells as underestimates. The donors' CMV status was not determined, possibly confounding changes in expanded clonotypes.

As for this clonotype: The antigen is undetermined. The junction departs from the called germline gene at one end, perhaps through a read error.

Healthy Russian Caucasian donors spanned ages roughly 6 to 100 years. Germline CDR1 and CDR2: MNHEY and SVGAGI. The CDR3 covers 15 residues. The use of a sample-barcoded 5' primer and a J-beta primer mix characterized a second PCR of roughly 6 to 12 cycles. All samples yielded 3 million or more CDR3-containing paired-end reads. TCRdb re-derived calls from the 5' RACE reads in MiXCR, one entry per CDR3 protein. The sample consists of about 1.1 million distinct CDR3 sequences, roughly two fifths of them appearing once. The chain combines TRBV6-5 with TRBJ1-2; 7 bases line up with TRBD1. Sequencing was done on a sample of blood. The clonotype was recovered from a man between 18 and 35 years old in good health. The CDR3 DNA reads TGTGCCAGCAGTTATAGGGGGCGACAAAACTATGGCCACACCTTC. Translating it yields CASSYRGRQNYGHTF.